This TCR beta chain was recovered during a study of beta chain features in type 1 diabetes. V dropped 3 bases and J dropped 6; count of bases not matched to a gene: 9. This CDR3 is built from 15 residues. Germline values: CDR1 SQVTM, CDR2 ANQGSEA. The entirety of the isolated RNA underwent reverse transcription, so expressed TCRB transcripts were sequenced. Measured with immunoSEQ multiplex PCR; TCRdb has only the in-frame clones, and not every one. The data show 450,000 to 550,000 clones, approximately 28% seen once. Sequenced: naive CD4+ T cells from blood. The receptor's source is a man aged 18 to 29 in good health. V gene TRBV29-1 combines with J gene TRBJ2-7, with 12 bases identical to TRBD2. The CDR3 sequence is CSVEPGLAGSSEQYF. As DNA, the CDR3 is TGCAGCGTTGAGCCCGGACTAGCGGGGAGCAGCGAGCAGTACTTC.